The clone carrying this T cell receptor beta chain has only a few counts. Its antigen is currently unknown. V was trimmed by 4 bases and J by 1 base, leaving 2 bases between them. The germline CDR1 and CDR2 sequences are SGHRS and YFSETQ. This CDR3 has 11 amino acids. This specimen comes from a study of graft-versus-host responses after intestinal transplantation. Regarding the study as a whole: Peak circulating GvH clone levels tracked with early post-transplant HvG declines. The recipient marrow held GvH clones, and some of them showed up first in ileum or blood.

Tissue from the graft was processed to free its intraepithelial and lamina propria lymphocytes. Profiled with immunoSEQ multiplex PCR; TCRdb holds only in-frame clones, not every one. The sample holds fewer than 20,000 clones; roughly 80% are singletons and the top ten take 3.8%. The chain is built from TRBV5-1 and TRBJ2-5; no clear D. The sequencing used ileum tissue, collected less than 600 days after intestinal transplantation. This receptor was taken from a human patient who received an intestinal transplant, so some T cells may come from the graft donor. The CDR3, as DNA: TGCGCCAGCAGCATCCAAGAGACCCAGTACTTC. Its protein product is CASSIQETQYF.